The 23 T cell receptor beta chains below come from one sample, sequenced in a study of PD-1 blockade in classical Hodgkin lymphoma. Described time point: cycle 4 day 1 (C4D1), after more than 5 weeks of nivolumab. All trial patients relapsed after autologous stem cell transplantation. Magnetic negative selection was used to purify CD4+ T cells from thawed PBMCs. Some clones are missing from TCRdb's copy, which holds only in-frame ones; the method was immunoSEQ multiplex PCR. Altogether more than 20,000 clones are present, 72% being singletons, with the ten largest covering around 1.2%. Sequences were derived from CD4+ T cells from blood, sampled before the fourth cycle of nivolumab. All receptors come from a human donor with classical Hodgkin lymphoma.

The DNA for the CDR3 is TGTGCCAGCTCACCACCGGGGGGGTTCACAGATACGCAGTATTTT. Translation: CASSPPGGFTDTQYF. V gene TRBV18 combines with J gene TRBJ2-3; the match to TRBD2 covers 7 bases. Trimming cost V 0 bases and J 2 bases; bases outside gene matches: 2. Germline V gene lookup returns CDR1 KGHSH and CDR2 LQKENI. The CDR3 totals 15 residues. Full variable domain (missing parts from reference TRBV18 and TRBJ2-3): NAGVMQNPRHLVRRRGQEARLRCSPMKGHSHVYWYRQLPEEGLKFMVYLQKENIIDESGMPKERFSAEFPKEGPSILRIQQVVRGDSAAYFCASSPPGGFTDTQYFGPGTRLTVL.

The CDR3 DNA reads as TGCGCCAGCAGCCTACGACAGGGTACCTACGAGCAGTACTTC. Amino acids: CASSLRQGTYEQYF. V and J are TRBV4-3 and TRBJ2-7, with 7 nucleotides matching TRBD1. V was clipped by 4 bases and J by 2 bases; unmatched bases: 5. Germline values: CDR1 LGHNA, CDR2 YSLEER. The CDR3 length is 14 residues.

The chain couples TRBV5-1 to TRBJ1-4; D remains unclear. The CDR3 loop spans 15 amino acids. The V and J ends lost 0 bases and 8 bases respectively, with 14 bases between them. Looked up from germline, CDR1 is SGHRS and CDR2 is YFSETQ. This chain's CDR3 is CASSLADTLGEKLFF. CDR3 DNA sequence: TGCGCCAGCAGCTTGGCCGACACCCTGGGGGAAAAACTGTTTTTT.

This clone turned up a few times. This chain links TRBV18 with TRBJ1-5; D ambiguous. V lost 3 bases and J lost 6, with 12 bases in between. The CDR3 consists of 14 residues. Germline lookup yields CDR1 KGHSH and CDR2 LQKENI. CDR3 in amino acids: CASSPGMSGQPQHF. CDR3 in DNA: TGTGCCAGCTCACCGGGGATGAGCGGTCAGCCCCAGCATTTT.

The chain combines TRBV2 with TRBJ2-2; the D is unclear. With 8 bases removed from V and 0 bases from J, the gap between germline ends came to 10 bases. CDR1 and CDR2 (germline): SNHLY, FYNNEI. This CDR3 has 14 residues. Here the CDR3 DNA reads TGTGCCAGCGGCCAGGACGCGAACACCGGGGAGCTGTTTTTT. This translates into CASGQDANTGELFF.

The chain links TRBV6-6 to TRBJ1-1; D gene ambiguous. Germline-derived CDR1 and CDR2 are MNHNY and SVGAGI (reference sequence). Trimming took 7 bases from V and 0 from J, leaving 9 bases between them. The CDR3 runs 13 residues. CDR3 residues: CASTKGLNTEAFF. Here the CDR3 DNA reads TGTGCCAGCACTAAGGGATTGAACACTGAAGCTTTCTTT.

The V gene is TRBV27, the J gene TRBJ1-6, with 8 bases that match TRBD1. The CDR3 is made up of 19 amino acids. V shed 2 bases and J 0 bases; nucleotides not matched to a gene: 9. Germline CDR1 reads MNHEY; CDR2 reads SMNVEV (reference sequence). CDR3 DNA: TGTGCCAGCAGTTTAATAGGGACAGGTTATAGCTCCTATAATTCACCCCTCCACTTT. Protein sequence: CASSLIGTGYSSYNSPLHF.

The rearrangement links TRBV28 to TRBJ2-3, with D possibly TRBD2 on 6 matching bases. Per germline, CDR1 MDHEN and CDR2 SYDVKM. V was shortened by 2 bases and J by 0 bases, with 9 bases between the two germline ends. The CDR3 covers 15 residues. The CDR3 region has the DNA TGTGCCAGCAGTTTAGGGCTAGCGAGCACAGATACGCAGTATTTT. Protein sequence: CASSLGLASTDTQYF.

This clone showed up just a few times. This chain connects TRBV4-1 to TRBJ2-5; no definite D call. CDR3 length equals 14 residues. CDR1 is MGHRA, CDR2 YSYEKL, per germline. The ends were cut back, 4 bases at V and 1 base at J, with 10 bases in the middle. Here the CDR3 reads CASSPGGPQETQYF. The CDR3 DNA reads TGCGCCAGCAGCCCCGGCGGTCCCCAAGAGACCCAGTACTTC.

The V gene is TRBV4-3, the J gene TRBJ2-3; 8 positions match TRBD2. CDR3 length: 15 residues. Germline values: CDR1 LGHNA, CDR2 YSLEER. After removal of 2 bases from V and 5 bases from J, the junction contained 6 bases not matched to a gene. The CDR3 DNA is TGCGCCAGCAGCCAATTCGGGGGGGGTGGAGATACGCAGTATTTT. Its protein product is CASSQFGGGGDTQYF.

This chain joins TRBV7-9 and TRBJ1-6; 7 bases agree with TRBD1. After removal of 2 bases from V and 10 bases from J, the junction contained 5 bases not matched to a gene. Germline CDR1 is SEHNR and CDR2 is FQNEAQ (reference sequence). The CDR3 consists of 14 residues. The CDR3 nucleotides are TGTGCCAGCAGCTTAACAGGGGAAGGATCACCCCTCCACTTT. Its protein is CASSLTGEGSPLHF.

The genes are TRBV5-1 and TRBJ2-1; TRBD1 is a possible D gene (7 bases). Trimming took 0 bases from V and 4 from J, leaving 11 bases between them. Germline values: CDR1 SGHRS, CDR2 YFSETQ. There are 15 residues in the CDR3. The CDR3 bases are TGCGCCAGCAGCTTGGCCGCGGGACAGTACAATGAGCAGTTCTTC. Translation gives CASSLAAGQYNEQFF.

CDR3 loop: CASSYTRGLAGSDTQYF. The DNA for the CDR3 is TGTGCCAGCAGTTACACGAGGGGACTAGCGGGCTCAGATACGCAGTATTTT. The chain combines TRBV6-8 with TRBJ2-3; TRBD2 agrees at 12 bases. J gave up 4 bases and V 2 bases, and 7 bases lay outside the gene matches. CDR3 length: 17 residues. The germline CDR1 and CDR2 sequences are MNHGY and SAAAGT.

V usage is TRBV18 and J usage is TRBJ1-1; D unclear. Germline values: CDR1 KGHSH, CDR2 LQKENI. V gave up 3 bases and J gave up 2 bases, with 7 bases separating them. This CDR3 comprises 13 residues. CDR3 sequence (DNA): TGTGCCAGCTCACCTAGCGCAAACACTGAAGCTTTCTTT. It specifies CASSPSANTEAFF.

V is TRBV5-1 and J is TRBJ2-2, with unresolved D. Germline V gene lookup returns CDR1 SGHRS and CDR2 YFSETQ. This CDR3 is built from 14 residues. The V gene lost 5 bases and the J gene lost 1 base, with 9 bases spanning the gap. The CDR3 here is CASRSEQNTGELFF. The CDR3 nucleotides read TGCGCCAGCAGATCGGAGCAGAACACCGGGGAGCTGTTTTTT.

The chain is built from TRBV6-1 and TRBJ2-5, with D possibly TRBD1 on 6 matching bases. The germline V gene has CDR1 MNHNS and CDR2 SASEGT. The CDR3 spans 11 residues. V was pared by 8 bases and J by 7 bases, with 11 bases between. In DNA, the CDR3 is TGTGCCAGCCAACTAGGGGGGACCCAGTACTTC. Amino acid sequence: CASQLGGTQYF.

This clone was observed a few times. This chain uses TRBV7-3 with TRBJ2-3; D gene ambiguous. Per germline, CDR1 SGHTA and CDR2 FQGTGA. The length of the CDR3 is 14 residues. V was shortened by 0 bases and J by 0 bases, with 4 bases between the two germline ends. CDR3 coding DNA: TGTGCCAGCAGCTTAACGGGCAGCACAGATACGCAGTATTTT. Its translation: CASSLTGSTDTQYF.

The chain combines TRBV19 with TRBJ1-6; D is unclear. CDR3 length: 15 residues. CDR1 and CDR2 from the germline V gene are LNHDA and SQIVND (reference sequence). V gave up 3 bases and J gave up 7 bases, with 13 bases separating them. CDR3 in DNA: TGTGCCAGTAGTATGGAAGTGACACCGAATTCACCCCTCCACTTT. It specifies CASSMEVTPNSPLHF.

This sequence joins TRBV7-2 and TRBJ2-5; perhaps TRBD2 as D (6 bases). Near its end, the DNA agrees better with TRBJ2-7, so the J call may be wrong. The germline CDR1 and CDR2 sequences are SGHTA and FQGNSA. This CDR3 is built from 13 residues. CDR3 sequence reads: CASSSGTSYEQYF. For the CDR3, the DNA is TGTGCCAGCAGTTCCGGGACTTCCTACGAGCAGTACTTC.

This clone has just a few counts. The chain has TRBV25-1 and TRBJ1-6, with 8 bases matching TRBD1. This CDR3 comprises 18 residues. V gave up 4 bases and J gave up 9 bases; unmatched junction bases: 17. Per germline, CDR1 MGHDK and CDR2 SYGVNS. CDR3 coding DNA: TGTGCCAGCAGTGGTGGCAGGGGGCGGGTGAGTGGGACTTCACCCCTCCACTTT. Protein product: CASSGGRGRVSGTSPLHF.

The V call is TRBV5-1, the J call TRBJ1-6, with D possibly matching TRBD1 (6 bases). The CDR3 sequence is 15 residues long. Germline V gene lookup returns CDR1 SGHRS and CDR2 YFSETQ. The V end was cut by 0 bases, the J end by 7 bases, with 11 bases between. The CDR3 coding sequence is TGCGCCAGCAGCTTGGGGCAGGGGACCAATTCACCCCTCCACTTT. It is translated as CASSLGQGTNSPLHF.

This clone appeared a few times. The chain carries TRBV28 and TRBJ2-5; possible D gene TRBD1, 6 bases. Trimming removed 8 bases at V and 2 bases at J, with 24 bases between. The CDR3 runs 17 residues. In germline, CDR1 is MDHEN, CDR2 SYDVKM. In nucleotides, the CDR3 is TGTGCCAGCCATCCGGGACCTCTGGGGGCCTCGCAAGAGACCCAGTACTTC. The encoded protein is CASHPGPLGASQETQYF. Filled out from reference TRBV28 and TRBJ2-5, the complete variable domain reads DVKVTQSSRYLVKRTGEKVFLECVQDMDHENMFWYRQDPGLGLRLIYFSYDVKMKEKGDIPEGYSVSREKKERFSLILESASTNQTSMYLCASHPGPLGASQETQYFGPGTRLLVL.

The chain joins TRBV6-5 to TRBJ1-2; D possibly corresponds to TRBD1 (6 bases). This CDR3 has 13 amino acids. Germline CDR1 and CDR2: MNHEY and SVGAGI. Trimming took 4 bases from V and 8 from J, leaving 14 bases between them. CDR3 bases: TGTGCCAGCAGTTCTGGGGGCGCATGGGGCTACACCTTC. This encodes CASSSGGAWGYTF.